A single sample is the source of the 14 T cell receptor beta chains below, sequenced in a study of OX40 agonist ivuxolimab in advanced cancers. Repertoires were generated with immunoSEQ multiplex PCR, while TCRdb's copy carries only in-frame clones and drops some. In the table there are around 100,000 clones, approximately 90% of which are singletons. Sequences were derived from CD4+ or CD8+ T cells sorted from blood, sampled in a trial of the OX40 agonist ivuxolimab. All receptors come from an adult with an advanced solid tumor such as melanoma, head and neck, liver or kidney cancer.

The chain carries TRBV13 and TRBJ1-1; D gene ambiguous. V lost 0 bases to trimming and J lost 5 bases, with 1 base between them. Germline assignment: CDR1 PRHDT and CDR2 FYEKMQ (reference sequence). The CDR3 extends over 11 amino acids. CDR3 sequence reads: CASSLGTEAFF. CDR3 nucleotide sequence: TGTGCCAGCAGCTTAGGTACTGAAGCTTTCTTT.

The chain couples TRBV25-1 to TRBJ2-3; 7 positions match TRBD1. With V trimmed by 1 base and J by 0 bases, 4 bases remained unmatched. The CDR3 contains 16 residues. From germline, CDR1 is MGHDK and CDR2 SYGVNS. The CDR3 nucleotides read TGTGCCAGCAGTGAATCCAGGGGGACAAGCACAGATACGCAGTATTTT. It translates to CASSESRGTSTDTQYF.

The chain is built from TRBV7-9 and TRBJ2-3; D call uncertain. Germline CDR1 SEHNR, CDR2 FQNEAQ (reference sequence). V was clipped by 1 base and J by 1 base, with 6 bases between them. The CDR3 has 14 residues. This CDR3 reads CASSLDAGTDTQYF. CDR3 nucleotide sequence: TGTGCCAGCAGCTTAGACGCGGGCACAGATACGCAGTATTTT.

This rearrangement joins TRBV7-9 to TRBJ2-7; unclear D gene. The CDR3 extends over 18 amino acids. V shed 5 bases and J shed 0 bases, with 23 bases lying between them. The germline gives CDR1 SEHNR, CDR2 FQNEAQ (reference sequence). The CDR3 DNA is TGTGCCAGCAGCGCAAACATAGGGTCGACTGATAGCTCCTACGAGCAGTACTTC. It translates to CASSANIGSTDSSYEQYF.

The V and J genes are TRBV2 and TRBJ2-1, with 12 bases identical to TRBD2. Germline V gives CDR1 SNHLY, CDR2 FYNNEI. With 4 bases clipped from V and 8 bases from J, the junction kept 6 bases outside the gene matches. The CDR3 runs to 15 residues. CDR3 region: CASSARLAGEYEQFF. CDR3 nucleotide sequence: TGTGCCAGCAGTGCGAGACTAGCGGGAGAATATGAGCAGTTCTTC.

This clone was picked up one time. The V call is TRBV19, the J call TRBJ2-5; TRBD2 aligns across 7 bases. Germline CDR1 reads LNHDA; CDR2 reads SQIVND (reference sequence). The junction had 7 bases not matched to a gene; V was cut back by 3 bases and J by 6 bases. The CDR3 totals 14 residues. DNA for the CDR3: TGTGCCAGTAGTATTACTCACGGGGGGAAGACCCAGTACTTC. Protein product: CASSITHGGKTQYF.

The chain couples TRBV27 to TRBJ2-7, with 12 nucleotides matching TRBD2. The CDR3 totals 14 residues. The junction had 7 bases not matched to a gene; V was cut back by 7 bases and J by 6 bases. Germline-derived CDR1 and CDR2 are MNHEY and SMNVEV (reference sequence). CDR3 residues: CASKGLAGGREQYF. Written as DNA, the CDR3 is TGTGCCAGCAAAGGCCTAGCGGGGGGGCGCGAGCAGTACTTC.

The chain carries TRBV7-2 and TRBJ1-4; a weak D match, TRBD1 (5 bases). Looked up from germline, CDR1 is SGHTA and CDR2 is FQGNSA. The CDR3 sequence is 14 residues long. The ends were cut back, 3 bases at V and 5 bases at J, with 10 bases in the middle. CDR3 sequence: CASSFTGPNEKLFF. CDR3 DNA sequence: TGTGCCAGCAGCTTTACAGGACCAAATGAAAAACTGTTTTTT.

V gene TRBV7-8 combines with J gene TRBJ2-2; 8 nucleotides agree with TRBD2. The CDR3 has 17 amino acids. V trimming: 6 bases; J trimming: 1 base; junction bases outside the gene matches: 10. Germline CDR1 and CDR2: SGHVS and FQNEAQ. The CDR3 spells CASRPPASGWNTGELFF. The CDR3 DNA follows: TGTGCCAGCAGACCGCCCGCTAGCGGGTGGAACACCGGGGAGCTGTTTTTT.

As for this clone: Different DNA sequences within this sample yield the same CDR3. The chain is built from TRBV19 and TRBJ2-1; D call uncertain. The V gene lost 4 bases and the J gene lost 4 bases, with 2 bases spanning the gap. This CDR3 is built from 11 residues. Germline values: CDR1 LNHDA, CDR2 SQIVND (reference sequence). For the CDR3, the DNA is TGTGCCAGTAGTACTTACAATGAGCAGTTCTTC. Amino acids: CASSTYNEQFF.

CDR3 coding DNA: TGTGCCAGCGCCGGGGACAGGGGTGGCTACACCTTC. The encoded protein is CASAGDRGGYTF. V is TRBV6-5 and J is TRBJ1-2, with 10 bases fitting TRBD1. Germline V gene lookup returns CDR1 MNHEY and CDR2 SVGAGI. The CDR3 is made up of 12 amino acids. The junction had 4 bases not matched to a gene; V was cut back by 8 bases and J by 7 bases.

The DNA of the CDR3 is TGTGCCAGCAGCCTGGGACTACCGTCGAGCTCCTACAATGAGCAGTTCTTC. Encoded protein: CASSLGLPSSSYNEQFF. The genes are TRBV7-3 and TRBJ2-1; 7 nucleotides match TRBD2. The germline V gene has CDR1 SGHTA and CDR2 FQGTGA. The CDR3 covers 17 residues. Trimming at V came to 5 bases and at J to 0 bases, leaving 10 bases not matched to a gene.

The chain recombines TRBV5-1 with TRBJ2-7; 7 bases match TRBD1. The germline V gene has CDR1 SGHRS and CDR2 YFSETQ. The CDR3 is 15 residues long. The trim removed 0 bases at V and 6 bases at J, leaving 9 bases unmatched. Here the CDR3 reads CASSLEGQLKGEQYF. CDR3 DNA: TGCGCCAGCAGCTTGGAGGGACAGCTTAAGGGCGAGCAGTACTTC.

In its sample, this clone was seen once. The chain uses TRBV25-1 and TRBJ2-3; no reliable D call. Trimming took off 1 base at V and 9 bases at J, with 8 bases between the two ends. Germline V gene data show CDR1 as MGHDK and CDR2 as SYGVNS. The CDR3 loop spans 12 amino acids. In DNA form, the CDR3 reads TGTGCCAGCAGTGAATTGGGCTTAACGCAGTATTTT. Its protein is CASSELGLTQYF.